This T cell receptor (beta chain) was profiled in a study of shared clonotypes between healthy human individuals. Findings and limits, study-wide: Sampling covered nothing but blood. Tissue TCR repertoires likely differ from those found in blood.

The V and J ends lost 1 base and 9 bases respectively, with 10 bases between them. This CDR3 region has 13 residues. Germline CDR1 reads MGHRA; CDR2 reads YSYEKL. Original handling: Junction-only sequences without quality scores came from ImmunoSEQ, so filtering differed. The protocol was immunoSEQ multiplex PCR, while the TCRdb copy is restricted to in-frame clones and leaves out a portion. The V and J calls and clone size were taken over from that table, and D and trimming were inferred from the DNA. The sample records roughly 2.1 million clones, about 92% being singletons. CD45RO-negative CD8 cells positively selected for CCR7 made up the naive population, which excluded terminally differentiated effector memory CD45RA+ cells. For this clone: The antigen is undetermined.

This chain uses TRBV4-1 with TRBJ2-1; maybe TRBD2 (5 bases). This TCR came from a young man in good health. Some clones in this sample may be carry-over from other donors' samples. Input material: naive CD8+ T cells from PBMCs. The CDR3 spells CASSQGLPSEQFF. For the CDR3, the DNA is TGCGCCAGCAGCCAAGGACTACCGAGTGAGCAGTTCTTC.